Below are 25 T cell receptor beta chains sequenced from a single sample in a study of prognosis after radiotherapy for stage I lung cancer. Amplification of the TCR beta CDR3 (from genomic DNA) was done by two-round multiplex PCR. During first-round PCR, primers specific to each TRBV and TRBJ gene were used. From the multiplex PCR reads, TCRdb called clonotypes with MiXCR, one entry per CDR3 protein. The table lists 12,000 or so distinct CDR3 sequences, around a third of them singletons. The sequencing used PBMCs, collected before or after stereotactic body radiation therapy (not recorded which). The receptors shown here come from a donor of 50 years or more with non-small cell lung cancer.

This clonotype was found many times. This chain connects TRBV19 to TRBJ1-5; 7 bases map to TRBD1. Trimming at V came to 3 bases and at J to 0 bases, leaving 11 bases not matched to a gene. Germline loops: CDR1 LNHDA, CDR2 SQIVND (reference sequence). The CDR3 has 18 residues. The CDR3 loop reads CASSILGGAYYSNQPQHF. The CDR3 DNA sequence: TGTGCCAGTAGTATTTTAGGGGGCGCCTATTATAGCAATCAGCCCCAGCATTTT. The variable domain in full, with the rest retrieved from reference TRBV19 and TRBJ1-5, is DGGITQSPKYLFRKEGQNVTLSCEQNLNHDAMYWYRQDPGQGLRLIYYSQIVNDFQKGDIAEGYSVSREKKESFPLTVTSAQKNPTAFYLCASSILGGAYYSNQPQHFGDGTRLSIL.

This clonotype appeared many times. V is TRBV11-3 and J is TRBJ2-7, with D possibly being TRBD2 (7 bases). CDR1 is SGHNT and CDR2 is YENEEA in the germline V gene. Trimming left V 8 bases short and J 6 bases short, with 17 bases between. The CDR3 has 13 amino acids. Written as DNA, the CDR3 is TGTGCCAGCGCGTTGGGAGGGGGGCGCGAGCAGTACTTC. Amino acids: CASALGGGREQYF.

CDR3 residues: CASSILDCVEPQHF. The CDR3 DNA reads as TGTGCCAGCAGTATCCTCGACTGTGTCGAGCCCCAGCATTTT. J is TRBJ1-5 and V is TRBV27; D not certain. This CDR3 has 14 amino acids. CDR1 and CDR2 from the germline V gene are MNHEY and SMNVEV (reference sequence). Trimming stripped 5 bases from V and 8 bases from J, with 16 bases between.

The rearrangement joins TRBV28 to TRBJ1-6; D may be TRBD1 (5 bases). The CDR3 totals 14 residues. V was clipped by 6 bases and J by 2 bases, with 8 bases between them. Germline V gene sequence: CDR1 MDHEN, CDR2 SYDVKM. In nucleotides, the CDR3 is TGTGCCAGCAGGAGGGGCCCCTATAATTCACCCCTCCACTTT. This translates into CASRRGPYNSPLHF.

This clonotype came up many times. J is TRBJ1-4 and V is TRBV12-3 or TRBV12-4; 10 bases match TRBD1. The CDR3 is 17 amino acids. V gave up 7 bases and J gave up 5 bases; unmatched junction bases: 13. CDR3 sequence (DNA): TGTGCCAGCACCAACCTTTATTTGGGACAGGGGAATGAAAAACTGTTTTTT. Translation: CASTNLYLGQGNEKLFF.

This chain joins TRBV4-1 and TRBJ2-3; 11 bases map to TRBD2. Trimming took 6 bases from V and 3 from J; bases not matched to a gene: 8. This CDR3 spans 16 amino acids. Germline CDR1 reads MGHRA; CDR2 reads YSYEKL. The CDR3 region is CASSYSGRAITDTQYF. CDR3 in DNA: TGCGCCAGCAGTTATAGCGGGAGGGCCATTACAGATACGCAGTATTTT.

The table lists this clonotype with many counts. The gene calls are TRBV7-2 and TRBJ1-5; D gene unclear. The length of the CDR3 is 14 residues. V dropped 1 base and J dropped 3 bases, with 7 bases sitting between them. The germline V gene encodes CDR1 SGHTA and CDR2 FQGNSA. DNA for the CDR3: TGTGCCAGCAGCTTAGTCGGGAACAATCAGCCCCAGCATTTT. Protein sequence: CASSLVGNNQPQHF.

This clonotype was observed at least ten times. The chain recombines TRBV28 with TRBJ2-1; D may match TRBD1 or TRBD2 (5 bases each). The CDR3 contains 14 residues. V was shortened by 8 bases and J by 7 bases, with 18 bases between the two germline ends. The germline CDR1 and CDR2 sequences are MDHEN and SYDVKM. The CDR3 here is CASLTGDPWNEQFF. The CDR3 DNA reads TGTGCCAGCCTAACCGGGGACCCCTGGAATGAGCAGTTCTTC.

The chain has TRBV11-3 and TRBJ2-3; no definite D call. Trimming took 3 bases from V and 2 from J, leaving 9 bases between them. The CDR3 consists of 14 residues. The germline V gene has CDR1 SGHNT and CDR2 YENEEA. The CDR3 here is CASSFERDTDTQYF. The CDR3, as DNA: TGTGCCAGCAGCTTCGAGAGAGACACAGATACGCAGTATTTT.

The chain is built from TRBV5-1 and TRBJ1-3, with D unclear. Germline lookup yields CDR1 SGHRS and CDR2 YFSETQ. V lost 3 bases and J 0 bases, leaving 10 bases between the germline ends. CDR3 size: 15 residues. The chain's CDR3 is CASSSGGVSGNTIYF. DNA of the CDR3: TGCGCCAGCAGCTCCGGCGGGGTCTCTGGAAACACCATATATTTT.

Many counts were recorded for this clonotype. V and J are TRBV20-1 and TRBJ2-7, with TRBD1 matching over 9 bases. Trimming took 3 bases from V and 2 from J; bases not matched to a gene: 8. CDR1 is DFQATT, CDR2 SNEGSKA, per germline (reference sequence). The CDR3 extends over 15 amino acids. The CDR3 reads CSARDGTGPTYEQYV. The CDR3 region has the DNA TGCAGTGCTAGGGACGGGACAGGGCCTACCTACGAGCAGTACGTC.

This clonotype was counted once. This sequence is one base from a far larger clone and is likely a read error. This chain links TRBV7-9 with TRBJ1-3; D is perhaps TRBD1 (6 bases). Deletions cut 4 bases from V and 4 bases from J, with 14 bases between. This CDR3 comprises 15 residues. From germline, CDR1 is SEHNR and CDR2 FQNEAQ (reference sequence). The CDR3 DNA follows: TGTGCCAGCAGCTACGGGACATGGAAGGGAAACACCATATATTTT. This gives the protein CASSYGTWKGNTIYF.

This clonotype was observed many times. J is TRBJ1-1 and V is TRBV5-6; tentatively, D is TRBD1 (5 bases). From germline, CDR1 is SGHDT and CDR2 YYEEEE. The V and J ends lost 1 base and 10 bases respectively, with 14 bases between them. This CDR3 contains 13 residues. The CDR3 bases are TGTGCCAGCAGCTTGTGGCAGGGCGGGGGAGCTTTCTTT. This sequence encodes CASSLWQGGGAFF.

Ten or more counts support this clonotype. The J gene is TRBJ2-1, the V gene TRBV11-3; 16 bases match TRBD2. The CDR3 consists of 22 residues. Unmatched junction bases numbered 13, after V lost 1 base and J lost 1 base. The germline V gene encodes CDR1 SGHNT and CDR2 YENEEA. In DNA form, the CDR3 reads TGTGCCAGCAGCTTAGCCCAGGGACTAGCGGGAGGGCAGAGGTGGTCCTACAATGAGCAGTTCTTC. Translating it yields CASSLAQGLAGGQRWSYNEQFF.

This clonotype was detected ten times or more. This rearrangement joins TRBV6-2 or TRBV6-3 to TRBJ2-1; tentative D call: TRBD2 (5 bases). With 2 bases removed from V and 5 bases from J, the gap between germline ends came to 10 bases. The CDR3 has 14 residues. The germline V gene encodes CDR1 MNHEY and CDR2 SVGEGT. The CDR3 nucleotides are TGTGCCAGCAGTTACAAGAGGGAAAACAATGAGCAGTTCTTC. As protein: CASSYKRENNEQFF.

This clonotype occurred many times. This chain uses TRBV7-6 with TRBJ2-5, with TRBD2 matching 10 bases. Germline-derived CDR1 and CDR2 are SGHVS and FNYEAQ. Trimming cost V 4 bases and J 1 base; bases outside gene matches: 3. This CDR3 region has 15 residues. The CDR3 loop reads CASSYTSGVQETQYF. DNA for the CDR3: TGTGCCAGCAGCTACACTAGCGGGGTCCAAGAGACCCAGTACTTC.

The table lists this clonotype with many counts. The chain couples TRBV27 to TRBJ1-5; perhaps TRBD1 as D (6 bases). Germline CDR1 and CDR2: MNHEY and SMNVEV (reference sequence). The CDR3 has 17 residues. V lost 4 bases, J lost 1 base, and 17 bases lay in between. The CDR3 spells CASSSLPGGASNQPQHF. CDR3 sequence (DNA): TGTGCCAGCAGTTCCCTACCGGGGGGCGCAAGCAATCAGCCCCAGCATTTT.

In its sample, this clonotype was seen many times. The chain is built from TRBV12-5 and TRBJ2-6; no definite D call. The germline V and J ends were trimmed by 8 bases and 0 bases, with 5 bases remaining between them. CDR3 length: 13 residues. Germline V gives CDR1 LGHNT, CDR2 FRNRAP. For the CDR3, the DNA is TGTGCTAGTTCTAGCTCTGGGGCCAACGTCCTGACTTTC. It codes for CASSSSGANVLTF.

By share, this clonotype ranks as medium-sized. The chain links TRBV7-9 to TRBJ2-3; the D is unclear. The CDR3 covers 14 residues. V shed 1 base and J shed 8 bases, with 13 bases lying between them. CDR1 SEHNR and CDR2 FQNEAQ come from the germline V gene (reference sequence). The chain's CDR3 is CASSLEGTLSTQYF. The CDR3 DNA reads TGTGCCAGCAGCTTAGAGGGAACCCTGAGTACGCAGTATTTT.

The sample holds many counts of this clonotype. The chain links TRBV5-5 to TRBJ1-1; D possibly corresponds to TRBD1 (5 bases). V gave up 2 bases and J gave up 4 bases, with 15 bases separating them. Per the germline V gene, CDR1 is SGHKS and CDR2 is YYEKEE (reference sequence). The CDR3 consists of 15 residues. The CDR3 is CASSFRDQRSTEAFF. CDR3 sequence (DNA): TGTGCCAGCAGCTTCCGGGACCAAAGGAGCACTGAAGCTTTCTTT.

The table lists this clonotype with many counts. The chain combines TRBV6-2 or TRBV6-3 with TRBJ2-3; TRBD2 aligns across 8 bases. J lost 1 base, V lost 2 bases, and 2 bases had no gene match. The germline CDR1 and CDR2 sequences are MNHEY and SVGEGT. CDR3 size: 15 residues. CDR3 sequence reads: CASSYTTSGTDTQYF. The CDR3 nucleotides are TGTGCCAGCAGTTACACGACTAGCGGCACAGATACGCAGTATTTT.

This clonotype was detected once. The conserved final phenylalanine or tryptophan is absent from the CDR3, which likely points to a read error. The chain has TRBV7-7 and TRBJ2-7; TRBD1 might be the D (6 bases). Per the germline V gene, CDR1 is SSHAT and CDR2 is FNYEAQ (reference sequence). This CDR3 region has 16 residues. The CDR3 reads CASSLARETGAYEQYL. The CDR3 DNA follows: TGTGCTAGCAGCTTAGCAAGGGAGACAGGAGCATACGAGCAGTACCTC.

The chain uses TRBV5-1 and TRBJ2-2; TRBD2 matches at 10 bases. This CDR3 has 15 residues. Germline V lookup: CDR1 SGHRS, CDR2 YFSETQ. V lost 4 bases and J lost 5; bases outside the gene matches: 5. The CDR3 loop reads CASSLSGRSTGELFF. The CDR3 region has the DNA TGCGCCAGCAGCCTTAGCGGGAGGTCTACCGGGGAGCTGTTTTTT.

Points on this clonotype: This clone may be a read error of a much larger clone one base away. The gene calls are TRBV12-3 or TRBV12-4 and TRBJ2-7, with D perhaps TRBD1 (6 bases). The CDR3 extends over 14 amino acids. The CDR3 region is CSSSMGVTGHEQYF. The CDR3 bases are TGTTCCAGCAGTATGGGTGTGACAGGACACGAGCAGTACTTC.

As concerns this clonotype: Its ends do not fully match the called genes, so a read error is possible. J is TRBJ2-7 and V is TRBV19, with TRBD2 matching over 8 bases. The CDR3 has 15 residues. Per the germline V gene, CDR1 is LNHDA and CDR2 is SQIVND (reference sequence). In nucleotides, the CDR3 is TGCGCCAGTAGCCACACGGGTAGCGGGACTCTCGAGCAGTACTTC. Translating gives CASSHTGSGTLEQYF.